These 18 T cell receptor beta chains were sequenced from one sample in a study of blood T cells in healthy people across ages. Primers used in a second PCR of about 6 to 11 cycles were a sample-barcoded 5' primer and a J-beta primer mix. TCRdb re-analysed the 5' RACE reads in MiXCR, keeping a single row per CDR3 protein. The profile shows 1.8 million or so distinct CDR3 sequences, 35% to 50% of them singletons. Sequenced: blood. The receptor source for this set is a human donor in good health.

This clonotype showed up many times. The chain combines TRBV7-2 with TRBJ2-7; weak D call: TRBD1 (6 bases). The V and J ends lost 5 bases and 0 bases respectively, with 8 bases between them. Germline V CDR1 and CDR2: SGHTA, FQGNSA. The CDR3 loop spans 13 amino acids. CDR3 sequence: CASSQGHSYEQYF. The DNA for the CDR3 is TGTGCCAGCAGCCAGGGACACTCCTACGAGCAGTACTTC.

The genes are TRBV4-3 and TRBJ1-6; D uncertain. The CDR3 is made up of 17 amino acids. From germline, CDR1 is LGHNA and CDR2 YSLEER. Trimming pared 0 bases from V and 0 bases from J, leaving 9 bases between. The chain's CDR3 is CASSQDLGSSYNSPLHF. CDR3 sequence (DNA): TGCGCCAGCAGCCAAGATCTGGGTAGCTCCTATAATTCACCCCTCCACTTT.

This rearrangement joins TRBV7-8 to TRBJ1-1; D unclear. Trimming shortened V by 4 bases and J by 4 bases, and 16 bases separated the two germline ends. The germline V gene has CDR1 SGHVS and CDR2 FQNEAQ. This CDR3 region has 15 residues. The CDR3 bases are TGTGCCAGCAGCTCCCCAGGCGAGGCAACCACTGAAGCTTTCTTT. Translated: CASSSPGEATTEAFF. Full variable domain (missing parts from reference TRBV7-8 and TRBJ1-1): GAGVSQSPRYKVAKRGQDVALRCDPISGHVSLFWYQQALGQGPEFLTYFQNEAQLDKSGLPSDRFFAERPEGSVSTLKIQRTQQEDSAVYLCASSSPGEATTEAFFGQGTRLTVV.

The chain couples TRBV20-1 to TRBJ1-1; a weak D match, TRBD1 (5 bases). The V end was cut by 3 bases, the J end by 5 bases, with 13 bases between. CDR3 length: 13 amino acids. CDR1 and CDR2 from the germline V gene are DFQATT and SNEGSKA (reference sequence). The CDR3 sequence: CSARIPGDTEAFF. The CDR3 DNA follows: TGCAGTGCTAGGATACCGGGGGATACTGAAGCTTTCTTT.

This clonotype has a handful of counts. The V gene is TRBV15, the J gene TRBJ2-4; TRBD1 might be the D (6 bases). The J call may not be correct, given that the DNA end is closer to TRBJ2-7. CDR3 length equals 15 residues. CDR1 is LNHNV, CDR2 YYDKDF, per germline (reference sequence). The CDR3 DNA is TGTGCCACCAGCACCCTCTATTCCCAGGGGTACGAGCAGTACTTC. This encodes CATSTLYSQGYEQYF.

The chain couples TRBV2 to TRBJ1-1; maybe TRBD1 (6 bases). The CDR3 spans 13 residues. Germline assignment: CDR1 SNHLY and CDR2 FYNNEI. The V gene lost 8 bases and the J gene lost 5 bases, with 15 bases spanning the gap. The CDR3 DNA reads TGTGCCAGCTGCCAAGGGGGGAGGACTGAAGCTTTCTTT. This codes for CASCQGGRTEAFF.

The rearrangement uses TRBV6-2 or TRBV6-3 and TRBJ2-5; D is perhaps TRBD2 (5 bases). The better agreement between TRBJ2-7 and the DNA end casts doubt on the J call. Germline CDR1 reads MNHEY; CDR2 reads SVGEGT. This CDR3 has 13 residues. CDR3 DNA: TGTGCCAGCAGTTACGGTGGGAGCCGCGAGCAGTACTTC. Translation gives CASSYGGSREQYF.

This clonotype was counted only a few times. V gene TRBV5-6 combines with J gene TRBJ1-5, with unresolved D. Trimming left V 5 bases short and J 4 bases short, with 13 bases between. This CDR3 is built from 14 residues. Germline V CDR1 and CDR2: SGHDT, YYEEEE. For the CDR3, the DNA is TGTGCCAGCAGTTTCCGGGCCACAAATCAGCCCCAGCATTTT. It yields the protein CASSFRATNQPQHF.

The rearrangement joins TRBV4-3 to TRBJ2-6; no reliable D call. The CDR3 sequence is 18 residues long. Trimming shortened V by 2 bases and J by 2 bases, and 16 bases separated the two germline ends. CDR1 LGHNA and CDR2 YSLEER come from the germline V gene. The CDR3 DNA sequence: TGCGCCAGCAGCCAAACCGGCAGCTCGAGTGCTGGGGCCAACGTCCTGACTTTC. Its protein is CASSQTGSSSAGANVLTF.

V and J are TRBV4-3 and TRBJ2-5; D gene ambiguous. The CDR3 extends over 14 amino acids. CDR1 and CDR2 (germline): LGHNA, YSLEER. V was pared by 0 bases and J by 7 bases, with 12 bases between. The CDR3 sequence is CASSQDHTKGTQYF. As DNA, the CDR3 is TGCGCCAGCAGCCAAGATCATACTAAAGGGACCCAGTACTTC.

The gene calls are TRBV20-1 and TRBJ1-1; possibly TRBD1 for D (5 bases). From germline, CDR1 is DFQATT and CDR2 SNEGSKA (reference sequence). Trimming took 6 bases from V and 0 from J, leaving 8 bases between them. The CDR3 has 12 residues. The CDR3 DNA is TGCAGTGCATGGGACGTGAACACTGAAGCTTTCTTT. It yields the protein CSAWDVNTEAFF.

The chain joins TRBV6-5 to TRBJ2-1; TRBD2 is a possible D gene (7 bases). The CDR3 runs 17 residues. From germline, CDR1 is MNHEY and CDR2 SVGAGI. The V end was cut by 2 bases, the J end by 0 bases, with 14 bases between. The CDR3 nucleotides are TGTGCCAGCAGTTACGAAATGGCGGGGGCCTCCTACAATGAGCAGTTCTTC. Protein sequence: CASSYEMAGASYNEQFF.

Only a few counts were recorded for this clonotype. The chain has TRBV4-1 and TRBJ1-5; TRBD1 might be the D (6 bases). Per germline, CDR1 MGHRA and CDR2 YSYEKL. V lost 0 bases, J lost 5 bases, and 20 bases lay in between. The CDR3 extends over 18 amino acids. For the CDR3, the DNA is TGCGCCAGCAGCCAAGATGAGATTTGGGTAGAGGGGGATCAGCCCCAGCATTTT. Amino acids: CASSQDEIWVEGDQPQHF.

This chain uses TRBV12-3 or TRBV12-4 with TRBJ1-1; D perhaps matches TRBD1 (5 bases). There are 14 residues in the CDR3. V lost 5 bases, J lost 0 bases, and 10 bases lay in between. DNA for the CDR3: TGTGCCAGCAGTCGACAGAATCTGAACACTGAAGCTTTCTTT. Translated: CASSRQNLNTEAFF.

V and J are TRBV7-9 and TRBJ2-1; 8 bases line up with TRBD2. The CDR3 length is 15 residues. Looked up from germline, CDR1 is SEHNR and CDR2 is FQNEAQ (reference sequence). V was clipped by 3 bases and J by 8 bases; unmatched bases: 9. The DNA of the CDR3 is TGTGCCAGCAGCTTGGGGGGTAGCGGGGCGGATGAGCAGTTCTTC. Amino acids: CASSLGGSGADEQFF.

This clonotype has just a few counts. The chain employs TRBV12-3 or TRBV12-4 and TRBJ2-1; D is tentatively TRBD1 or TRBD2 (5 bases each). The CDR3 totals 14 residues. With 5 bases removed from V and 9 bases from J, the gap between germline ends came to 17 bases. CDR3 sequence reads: CASSTTGTTTEQFF. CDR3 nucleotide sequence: TGTGCCAGCAGTACAACCGGGACGACGACTGAGCAGTTCTTC.

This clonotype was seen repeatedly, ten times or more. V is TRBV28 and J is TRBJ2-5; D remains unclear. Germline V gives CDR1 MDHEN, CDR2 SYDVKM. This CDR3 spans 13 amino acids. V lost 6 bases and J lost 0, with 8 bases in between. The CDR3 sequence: CASSLVHQETQYF. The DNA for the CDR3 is TGTGCCAGCAGCTTAGTCCACCAAGAGACCCAGTACTTC.

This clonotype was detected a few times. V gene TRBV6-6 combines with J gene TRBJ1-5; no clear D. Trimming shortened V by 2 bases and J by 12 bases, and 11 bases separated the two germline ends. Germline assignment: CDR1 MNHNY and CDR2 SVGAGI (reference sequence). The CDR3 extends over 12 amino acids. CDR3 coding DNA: TGTGCCAGCAGTTACGAGGATTCACTCCAGCATTTT. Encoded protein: CASSYEDSLQHF.